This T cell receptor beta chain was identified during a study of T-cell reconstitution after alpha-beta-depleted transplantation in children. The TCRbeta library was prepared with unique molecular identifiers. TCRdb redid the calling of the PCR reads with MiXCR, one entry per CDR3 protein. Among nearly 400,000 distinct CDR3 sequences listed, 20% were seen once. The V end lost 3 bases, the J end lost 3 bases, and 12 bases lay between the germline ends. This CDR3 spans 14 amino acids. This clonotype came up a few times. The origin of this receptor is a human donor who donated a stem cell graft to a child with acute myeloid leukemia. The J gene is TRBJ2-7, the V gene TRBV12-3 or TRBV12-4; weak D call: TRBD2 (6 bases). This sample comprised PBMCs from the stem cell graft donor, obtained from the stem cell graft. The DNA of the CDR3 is TGTGCCAGCAGTTTTGGGGGACTGGACTACGAGCAGTACTTC. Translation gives CASSFGGLDYEQYF.